This T cell receptor (beta chain) was found in a study of blood T cell repertoires in COVID-19. The data were produced by immunoSEQ multiplex PCR, yet TCRdb's version contains in-frame clones alone and is incomplete. The sample consists of 300,000 or so clones, approximately 90% of them appearing once. The CDR3 totals 16 residues. V trimming: 4 bases; J trimming: 3 bases; junction bases outside the gene matches: 4. Per the germline V gene, CDR1 is LGHNA and CDR2 is YNFKEQ. The clonotype comes from a middle-aged woman with acute or convalescent COVID-19. The genes are TRBV4-2 and TRBJ2-3; 13 bases are shared with TRBD2. Sequences were obtained from peripheral blood. The CDR3 sequence: CASSRSGLAGTDTQYF. The CDR3, as DNA: TGTGCCAGCAGCCGATCGGGACTAGCGGGGACAGATACGCAGTATTTT.